This TCR beta chain came from a study of technical replicates of blood from a handful of donors. Sequencing used immunoSEQ multiplex PCR; TCRdb keeps in-frame clones, though not all of them. The sample gives about 84,000 clones, roughly 93% of which show up once; roughly 0.26% is in the top ten. V dropped 0 bases and J dropped 2 bases, with 5 bases sitting between them. In germline, CDR1 is SGHRS, CDR2 YFSETQ. The CDR3 totals 13 residues. This clone was seen only a few times. Other nucleotide sequences in the sample specify the same CDR3. This rearrangement joins TRBV5-1 to TRBJ1-1, with no clear D. The sample comprised T cells isolated from PBMCs. This TCR was recovered from a human donor in good health. CDR3 region: CASSLDRNTEAFF. Written as DNA, the CDR3 is TGCGCCAGCAGCTTGGACAGAAACACTGAAGCTTTCTTT.